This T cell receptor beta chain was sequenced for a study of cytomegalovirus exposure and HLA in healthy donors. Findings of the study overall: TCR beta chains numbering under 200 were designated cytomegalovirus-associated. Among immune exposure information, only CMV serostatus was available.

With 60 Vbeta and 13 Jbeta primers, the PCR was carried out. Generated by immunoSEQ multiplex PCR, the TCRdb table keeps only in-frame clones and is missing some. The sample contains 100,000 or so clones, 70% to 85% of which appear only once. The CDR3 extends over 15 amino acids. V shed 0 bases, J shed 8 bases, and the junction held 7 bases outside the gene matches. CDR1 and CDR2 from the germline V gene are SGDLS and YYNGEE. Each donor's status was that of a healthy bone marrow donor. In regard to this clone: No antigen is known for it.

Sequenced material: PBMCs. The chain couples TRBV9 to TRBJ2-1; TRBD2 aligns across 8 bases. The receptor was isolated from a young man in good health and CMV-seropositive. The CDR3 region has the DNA TGTGCCAGCAGCGTAGGGGCGGGGGGATTGCATGAGCAGTTCTTC. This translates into CASSVGAGGLHEQFF.